The 27 T cell receptor beta chains reported below all come from one sample, sequenced in a study of T cell responses to AZD1222 COVID-19 vaccine. Libraries were prepared by immunoSEQ multiplex PCR; TCRdb keeps only in-frame clonotypes and omits some of them. Of some 130,000 clones in the sample, 80% to 90% were seen once. The sequenced sample was peripheral blood, obtained on day 0 of MenACWY control vaccination. These receptors originate from an adult in good health.

The V and J genes are TRBV15 and TRBJ1-1; maybe TRBD1 (5 bases). The V and J ends lost 4 bases and 1 base respectively, with 7 bases between them. This CDR3 comprises 13 residues. The germline gives CDR1 LNHNV, CDR2 YYDKDF (reference sequence). CDR3 nucleotide sequence: TGTGCCACCAGCAAGGGGTGGAACACTGAAGCTTTCTTT. Translated, it gives CATSKGWNTEAFF.

This clone was found once. The chain joins TRBV6-5 to TRBJ2-7; D possibly corresponds to TRBD1 (6 bases). Trimming took off 5 bases at V and 0 bases at J, with 14 bases between the two ends. CDR1 is MNHEY and CDR2 is SVGAGI in the germline V gene. The CDR3 contains 15 residues. The CDR3 is CASSPGDTYSYEQYF. DNA of the CDR3: TGTGCCAGCAGTCCCGGGGACACGTACTCCTACGAGCAGTACTTC.

This clone appeared once. The genes are TRBV9 and TRBJ2-7; 11 bases are a match to TRBD2. Trimming removed 4 bases from V and 0 bases from J; junction bases left unmatched: 3. The CDR3 loop spans 15 amino acids. Germline V lookup: CDR1 SGDLS, CDR2 YYNGEE. CDR3: CASSKTSGISYEQYF. Here the CDR3 DNA reads TGTGCCAGCAGCAAGACTAGCGGGATCTCCTACGAGCAGTACTTC.

V is TRBV28 and J is TRBJ2-2; the match to TRBD2 covers 8 bases. The V gene's germline CDR1 is MDHEN and CDR2 SYDVKM. V dropped 7 bases and J dropped 6; count of bases not matched to a gene: 16. The CDR3 has 17 residues. CDR3 nucleotide sequence: TGTGCCAGCACCGTGAGAGCGGGAGCTCTGAATCCCGGGGAGCTGTTTTTT. Residues: CASTVRAGALNPGELFF.

J is TRBJ2-2 and V is TRBV10-3; maybe TRBD1 (5 bases). This CDR3 has 16 residues. The V end was cut by 3 bases, the J end by 5 bases, with 16 bases between. Germline CDR1 ENHRY, CDR2 SYGVKD. Here the CDR3 reads CAISDPNSPGTGELFF. The DNA of the CDR3 is TGTGCCATCAGTGACCCTAATTCCCCAGGGACCGGGGAGCTGTTTTTT.

This clone was recorded a few times. This sequence joins TRBV24-1 and TRBJ2-7; TRBD1 agrees at 8 bases. This CDR3 is built from 14 residues. The trim removed 6 bases at V and 4 bases at J, leaving 7 bases unmatched. Germline V gives CDR1 KGHDR, CDR2 SFDVKD. CDR3 residues: CATSQGQGAYEQYF. Written as DNA, the CDR3 is TGTGCCACCAGTCAGGGCCAGGGGGCTTACGAGCAGTACTTC.

The rearrangement joins TRBV6-5 to TRBJ2-1; 7 bases match TRBD2. The CDR3 has 15 amino acids. V shed 5 bases, J shed 2 bases, and the junction held 6 bases outside the gene matches. Germline CDR1 and CDR2: MNHEY and SVGAGI. CDR3 protein: CASSRGGVPYNEQFF. CDR3 sequence (DNA): TGTGCCAGCAGTAGGGGAGGGGTCCCCTACAATGAGCAGTTCTTC.

The V and J genes are TRBV28 and TRBJ2-1; 10 bases are a match to TRBD2. This CDR3 spans 16 amino acids. The V segment lost 4 bases and the J segment 4 bases; nucleotides outside the gene matches: 7. Germline values: CDR1 MDHEN, CDR2 SYDVKM. The CDR3 DNA is TGTGCCAGCAGTTCCCCGGCTAGCGGGAGTTACAATGAGCAGTTCTTC. Translated, it gives CASSSPASGSYNEQFF.

This clone was found a few times. The chain joins TRBV5-6 to TRBJ2-1; TRBD2 matches 10 bases. Germline CDR1 and CDR2: SGHDT and YYEEEE. The CDR3 is 16 residues long. Trimming removed 4 bases from V and 3 bases from J; junction bases left unmatched: 7. This chain's CDR3 is CASSHLLAGLYNEQFF. The CDR3 bases are TGTGCCAGCAGCCACCTACTAGCGGGACTCTACAATGAGCAGTTCTTC. The entire variable domain, with the rest obtained from reference TRBV5-6 and TRBJ2-1, is as follows: DAGVTQSPTHLIKTRGQQVTLRCSPKSGHDTVSWYQQALGQGPQFIFQYYEEEERQRGNFPDRFSGHQFPNYSSELNVNALLLGDSALYLCASSHLLAGLYNEQFFGPGTRLTVL.

The CDR3 region is CASSAGTVPYEQYF. CDR3 nucleotide sequence: TGTGCCAGCAGCGCAGGGACAGTACCCTACGAGCAGTACTTC. The chain has TRBV9 and TRBJ2-7, with TRBD1 matching over 7 bases. This CDR3 has 14 residues. V lost 3 bases and J lost 2; bases outside the gene matches: 5. From germline, CDR1 is SGDLS and CDR2 YYNGEE. Full variable domain (missing parts from reference TRBV9 and TRBJ2-7): DSGVTQTPKHLITATGQRVTLRCSPRSGDLSVYWYQQSLDQGLQFLIQYYNGEERAKGNILERFSAQQFPDLHSELNLSSLELGDSALYFCASSAGTVPYEQYFGPGTRLTVT.

V and J are TRBV19 and TRBJ2-2; 11 bases agree with TRBD2. This CDR3 contains 16 residues. The V segment lost 3 bases and the J segment 3 bases; nucleotides outside the gene matches: 3. From germline, CDR1 is LNHDA and CDR2 SQIVND (reference sequence). CDR3 region: CASSITSGGDTGELFF. The CDR3 nucleotides read TGTGCCAGTAGTATTACTAGCGGGGGAGACACCGGGGAGCTGTTTTTT.

This clone has just one count. J is TRBJ2-7 and V is TRBV20-1; D gene uncertain. CDR3 length: 10 residues. V was cut by 6 bases and J by 3 bases, with 6 bases left in between. Germline values: CDR1 DFQATT, CDR2 SNEGSKA (reference sequence). For the CDR3, the DNA is TGCAGTGCCCATTACTACGAGCAGTACTTC. Translation gives CSAHYYEQYF.

The chain couples TRBV15 to TRBJ1-6; D remains ambiguous. V dropped 0 bases and J dropped 10 bases, with 10 bases sitting between them. The germline V gene encodes CDR1 LNHNV and CDR2 YYDKDF (reference sequence). CDR3 length equals 14 residues. In nucleotides, the CDR3 is TGTGCCACCAGCAGAGATGGTAGGGTGTCACCCCTCCACTTT. Translated: CATSRDGRVSPLHF.

The J gene is TRBJ2-1, the V gene TRBV3-1 (or the pseudogene TRBV3-2); TRBD2 might be the D (6 bases). The CDR3 is 15 residues long. Per germline, CDR1 LGHDT and CDR2 YNNKEL (reference sequence). The V end was cut by 1 base, the J end by 6 bases, with 13 bases between. Written as DNA, the CDR3 is TGTGCCAGCAGCCAAGCAACTAGCCCCTCCAATGAGCAGTTCTTC. This codes for CASSQATSPSNEQFF.

The chain employs TRBV5-1 and TRBJ2-5; 7 bases agree with TRBD1. V was pared by 3 bases and J by 5 bases, with 7 bases of the junction left unmatched. This CDR3 region has 14 residues. Germline lookup yields CDR1 SGHRS and CDR2 YFSETQ. The CDR3: CASSWTTGMETQYF. In DNA form, the CDR3 reads TGCGCCAGCAGCTGGACGACAGGGATGGAGACCCAGTACTTC. Combining the CDR3 with reference TRBV5-1 and TRBJ2-5 gives the whole variable domain KAGVTQTPRYLIKTRGQQVTLSCSPISGHRSVSWYQQTPGQGLQFLFEYFSETQRNKGNFPGRFSGRQFSNSRSEMNVSTLELGDSALYLCASSWTTGMETQYFGPGTRLLVL.

The genes are TRBV30 and TRBJ2-5; 9 positions match TRBD2. Germline CDR1 is GTSNPN and CDR2 is SVGIG (reference sequence). V dropped 1 base and J dropped 2; count of bases not matched to a gene: 5. This CDR3 is 15 amino acids long. In DNA, the CDR3 is TGTGCCTGGAGTGGGGGACTAGCCGCTCAAGAGACCCAGTACTTC. This codes for CAWSGGLAAQETQYF.

The rearrangement links TRBV30 to TRBJ2-5; D is undetermined. Per the germline V gene, CDR1 is GTSNPN and CDR2 is SVGIG (reference sequence). V was shortened by 0 bases and J by 4 bases, with 9 bases between the two germline ends. CDR3 length: 13 amino acids. Written as DNA, the CDR3 is TGTGCCTGGAGTGTACAGATTGGAGAGACCCAGTACTTC. Its translation: CAWSVQIGETQYF. The full variable domain, rest sourced from reference TRBV30 and TRBJ2-5, is SQTIHQWPATLVQPVGSPLSLECTVEGTSNPNLYWYRQAAGRGLQLLFYSVGIGQISSEVPQNLSASRPQDRQFILSSKKLLLSDSGFYLCAWSVQIGETQYFGPGTRLLVL.

The genes are TRBV11-2 and TRBJ2-5; 8 bases are a match to TRBD2. Germline lookup yields CDR1 SGHAT and CDR2 FQNNGV. The CDR3 loop spans 15 amino acids. Trimming removed 5 bases from V and 5 bases from J; junction bases left unmatched: 10. The chain's CDR3 is CASSANRAGVETQYF. The CDR3, as DNA: TGTGCCAGCAGCGCGAACAGAGCGGGGGTGGAGACCCAGTACTTC.

The J gene is TRBJ1-5, the V gene TRBV24-1; tentatively, D is TRBD1 (6 bases). In germline, CDR1 is KGHDR, CDR2 SFDVKD. Trimming pared 4 bases from V and 2 bases from J, leaving 20 bases between. CDR3 length equals 18 residues. DNA of the CDR3: TGTGCCACCAGTGACCCACCGACAGGCCCCTCGGGCAATCAGCCCCAGCATTTT. Protein sequence: CATSDPPTGPSGNQPQHF.

The V and J genes are TRBV6-5 and TRBJ1-3; D is ambiguous. The V end lost 5 bases, the J end lost 0 bases, and 8 bases lay between the germline ends. CDR3 length: 14 amino acids. Germline V CDR1 and CDR2: MNHEY, SVGAGI. Here the CDR3 reads CASSISVSGNTIYF. CDR3 nucleotides: TGTGCCAGCAGTATCTCCGTCTCTGGAAACACCATATATTTT.

CDR3 protein: CASSFTSGETQYF. The CDR3 bases are TGCGCCAGCAGCTTCACTAGCGGGGAGACCCAGTACTTC. This chain joins TRBV5-1 and TRBJ2-5; 9 nucleotides match TRBD2. The CDR3 loop spans 13 amino acids. Germline CDR1 SGHRS, CDR2 YFSETQ. With 2 bases clipped from V and 5 bases from J, the junction kept 1 base outside the gene matches.

The chain links TRBV3-1 (or the pseudogene TRBV3-2) to TRBJ1-6; 10 nucleotides line up with TRBD1. Germline values: CDR1 LGHDT, CDR2 YNNKEL (reference sequence). The CDR3 has 15 amino acids. V lost 4 bases and J lost 8; bases outside the gene matches: 5. The CDR3 sequence is CASSRGTGADSPLHF. CDR3 sequence (DNA): TGTGCCAGCAGCCGCGGGACAGGGGCTGATTCACCCCTCCACTTT.

This clone was detected only once. The chain recombines TRBV19 with TRBJ2-4, with D possibly being TRBD1 or TRBD2 (5 bases each). The CDR3 is made up of 15 amino acids. The germline V gene has CDR1 LNHDA and CDR2 SQIVND (reference sequence). With 7 bases removed from V and 1 base from J, the gap between germline ends came to 14 bases. In nucleotides, the CDR3 is TGTGCCAGTAAGGGAGAAGGGACGGCCAAAAACATTCAGTACTTC. Its protein product is CASKGEGTAKNIQYF. The variable domain in full, with the rest retrieved from reference TRBV19 and TRBJ2-4, is DGGITQSPKYLFRKEGQNVTLSCEQNLNHDAMYWYRQDPGQGLRLIYYSQIVNDFQKGDIAEGYSVSREKKESFPLTVTSAQKNPTAFYLCASKGEGTAKNIQYFGAGTRLSVL.

CDR3 coding DNA: TGTGCCAGCAGTTACTCGGGAGCGGGAGGGTACCAAGAGACCCAGTACTTC. Translation: CASSYSGAGGYQETQYF. The gene calls are TRBV6-2 or TRBV6-3 and TRBJ2-5; 10 nucleotides match TRBD2. Trimming removed 0 bases from V and 0 bases from J; junction bases left unmatched: 4. The germline CDR1 and CDR2 sequences are MNHEY and SVGEGT. The CDR3 has 17 amino acids.

The chain couples TRBV28 to TRBJ1-1; D is uncertain. The CDR3 loop spans 14 amino acids. Deletions cut 9 bases from V and 0 bases from J, with 14 bases between. The germline gives CDR1 MDHEN, CDR2 SYDVKM. CDR3 nucleotide sequence: TGTGCCAGTTACCCAGGAGGAATGAACACTGAAGCTTTCTTT. It specifies CASYPGGMNTEAFF.

The V call is TRBV3-1 (or the pseudogene TRBV3-2), the J call TRBJ1-2; maybe TRBD1 (6 bases). The CDR3 spans 14 residues. V was trimmed by 8 bases and J by 7 bases, leaving 20 bases between them. Germline V gene data show CDR1 as LGHDT and CDR2 as YNNKEL (reference sequence). The CDR3 spells CASGWGASGAGYTF. CDR3 DNA: TGTGCCAGCGGATGGGGGGCTAGCGGGGCTGGCTACACCTTC.

The chain links TRBV4-1 to TRBJ2-7; TRBD1 is a possible D gene (5 bases). V shed 0 bases and J shed 4 bases, with 25 bases lying between them. Germline V gene data show CDR1 as MGHRA and CDR2 as YSYEKL. The CDR3 is 19 amino acids. In nucleotides, the CDR3 is TGCGCCAGCAGCCAAGACTATGTCAGGGCAGTTCAGCCGAGATACGAGCAGTACTTC. It yields the protein CASSQDYVRAVQPRYEQYF.